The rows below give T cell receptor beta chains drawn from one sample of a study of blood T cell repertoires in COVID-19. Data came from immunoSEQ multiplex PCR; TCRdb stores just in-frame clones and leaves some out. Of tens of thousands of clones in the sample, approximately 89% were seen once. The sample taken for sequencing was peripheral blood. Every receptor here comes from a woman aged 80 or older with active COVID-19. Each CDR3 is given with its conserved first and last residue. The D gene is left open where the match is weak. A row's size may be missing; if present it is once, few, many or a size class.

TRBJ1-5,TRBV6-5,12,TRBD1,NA,TGTGCCAGCGGACAGGGCGATCAGCCCCAGCATTTT,CASGQGDQPQHF
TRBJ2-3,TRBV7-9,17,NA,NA,TGTGCCAGCAGCCCCCCGCGGTCACTTAATGATGCAGATACGCAGTATTTT,CASSPPRSLNDADTQYF
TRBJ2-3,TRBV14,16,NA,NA,TGTGCCAGCAGCCAAACTAGTCATAGTAGCACAGATACGCAGTATTTT,CASSQTSHSSTDTQYF
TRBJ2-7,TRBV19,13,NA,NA,TGTGCCAGTAGTCACGGTTCGACCTACGAGCAGTACTTC,CASSHGSTYEQYF
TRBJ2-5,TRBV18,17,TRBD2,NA,TGTGCCAGCTCACCCGGGACTAGCGGGAGCGGTCAAGAGACCCAGTACTTC,CASSPGTSGSGQETQYF
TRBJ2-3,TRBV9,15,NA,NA,TGTGCCAGCAGCGTAGGGGGGCGTAGCACAGATACGCAGTATTTT,CASSVGGRSTDTQYF
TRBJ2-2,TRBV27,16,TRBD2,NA,TGTGCCAGCAATTCTCCGGGACTAGCTTTGTCCGGGGAGCTGTTTTTT,CASNSPGLALSGELFF
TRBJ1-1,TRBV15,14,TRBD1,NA,TGTGCCACCACCTTGGACAGGGGGGGCACTGAAGCTTTCTTT,CATTLDRGGTEAFF
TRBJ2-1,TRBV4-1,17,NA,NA,TGCGCCAGCAGCCACCGCTCCGACTGGATAAGCTACAATGAGCAGTTCTTC,CASSHRSDWISYNEQFF
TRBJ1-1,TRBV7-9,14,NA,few,TGTGCCAGCAGTTCGAGCCAGGGAAGTACTGAAGCTTTCTTT,CASSSSQGSTEAFF
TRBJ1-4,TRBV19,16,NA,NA,TGTGCCAGTAGTTTAACCCCGCGGCAGCTCGCCGACCCACTGTTTTTT,CASSLTPRQLADPLFF
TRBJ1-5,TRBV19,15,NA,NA,TGTGCCAGTAGTATGGGGGGGCGAGACAATCAGCCCCAGCATTTT,CASSMGGRDNQPQHF
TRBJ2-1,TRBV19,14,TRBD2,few,TGTGCCAGTAGTTTGGCGGGAGGGGGAAATGAGCAGTTCTTC,CASSLAGGGNEQFF